These T cell receptor beta chains were read from a single sample in a study of graft-versus-host responses after intestinal transplantation. Antigen specificity for these receptors is unknown. Clones were read by immunoSEQ multiplex PCR, and TCRdb kept only the in-frame ones, dropping some. Of under 100,000 clones in the sample, 90% to 95% were seen once. The sample in question was unstimulated CD8+ T cells sorted from spleen or lymph node cells, obtained before transplant. The receptors here all came from a human donor who was the organ donor for an intestinal transplant. Both conserved end residues are part of each CDR3. Each record gives: clone size, J gene, CDR3 length, D gene, V gene, CDR3 DNA, CDR3 protein. D genes are given only for firm matches. A row's size may be missing; if present it is once, few, many or a size class.

abundance: once
j_gene: TRBJ2-7
len: 13
d_gene: NA
v_gene: TRBV5-6
CDR3nt: TGTGCCAGCACACTATTCTCTTCCTACGAGCAGTACTTC
CDR3aa: CASTLFSSYEQYF

abundance: NA
j_gene: TRBJ1-2
len: 13
d_gene: NA
v_gene: TRBV6-1
CDR3nt: TGTGCCAGCATCGAGGTGACCTACTATGGCTACACCTTC
CDR3aa: CASIEVTYYGYTF

abundance: NA
j_gene: TRBJ2-3
len: 17
d_gene: NA
v_gene: TRBV2
CDR3nt: TGTGCCAGCATCGCCCTCAAGGCTAGATGGGGCTGGGATACGCAGTATTTT
CDR3aa: CASIALKARWGWDTQYF

abundance: NA
j_gene: TRBJ2-5
len: 16
d_gene: TRBD2
v_gene: TRBV7-2
CDR3nt: TGTGCCAGCAGCTTAGGGACTAGCGGGAGTCGGGAGACCCAGTACTTC
CDR3aa: CASSLGTSGSRETQYF

abundance: NA
j_gene: TRBJ2-2
len: 14
d_gene: NA
v_gene: TRBV10-3
CDR3nt: TGTGCCATCATGGGGCGGACGAACACCGGGGAGCTGTTTTTT
CDR3aa: CAIMGRTNTGELFF

abundance: NA
j_gene: TRBJ1-1
len: 15
d_gene: NA
v_gene: TRBV19
CDR3nt: TGTGCCAGTAGTCCCTGGACCGCGGGCGTCGCTGAAGCTTTCTTT
CDR3aa: CASSPWTAGVAEAFF

abundance: once
j_gene: TRBJ2-7
len: 17
d_gene: TRBD2
v_gene: TRBV4-3
CDR3nt: TGCGCCAGCAGCCCATTTGCGGGAGGGGGCGGTTCCTACGAGCAGTACTTC
CDR3aa: CASSPFAGGGGSYEQYF

abundance: once
j_gene: TRBJ2-1
len: 13
d_gene: TRBD2
v_gene: TRBV29-1
CDR3nt: TGCAGCGCCGCAGCGGGACCTCGGGATGAGCAGTTCTTC
CDR3aa: CSAAAGPRDEQFF

abundance: NA
j_gene: TRBJ2-1
len: 15
d_gene: TRBD2
v_gene: TRBV9
CDR3nt: TGTGCCAGCAGCGTAGCCGCCGGGAGGGGGAATGAGCAGTTCTTC
CDR3aa: CASSVAAGRGNEQFF

abundance: NA
j_gene: TRBJ2-1
len: 14
d_gene: NA
v_gene: TRBV7-9
CDR3nt: TGTGCCAGCAGCTTCCTACCGGAGAATAATGAGCAGTTCTTC
CDR3aa: CASSFLPENNEQFF

abundance: NA
j_gene: TRBJ1-1
len: 16
d_gene: NA
v_gene: TRBV6-1
CDR3nt: TGTGCCAGCAGTGAAGGGGCGCGGGGAGGGGACACTGAAGCTTTCTTT
CDR3aa: CASSEGARGGDTEAFF

abundance: NA
j_gene: TRBJ2-3
len: 14
d_gene: TRBD1
v_gene: TRBV7-9
CDR3nt: TGTGCCAGCAGCTTAGTCCAGGGGGAAGATACGCAGTATTTT
CDR3aa: CASSLVQGEDTQYF

abundance: NA
j_gene: TRBJ2-1
len: 15
d_gene: NA
v_gene: TRBV6-6
CDR3nt: TGTGCCAGCAGTCAGAGGGGGAGCTCCTACAATGAGCAGTTCTTC
CDR3aa: CASSQRGSSYNEQFF

abundance: NA
j_gene: TRBJ2-7
len: 15
d_gene: NA
v_gene: TRBV11-2
CDR3nt: TGTGCCAGCAGCTTAGGTGCGGGCCCCACCTACGAGCAGTACTTC
CDR3aa: CASSLGAGPTYEQYF

abundance: NA
j_gene: TRBJ1-3
len: 16
d_gene: NA
v_gene: TRBV7-6
CDR3nt: TGTGCCAGCAGCTTTTGGACCGGGAGATCTGGAAACACCATATATTTT
CDR3aa: CASSFWTGRSGNTIYF

abundance: NA
j_gene: TRBJ2-1
len: 15
d_gene: NA
v_gene: TRBV13
CDR3nt: TGTGCCAGCAGCTTATGGGGGCCTGGCTACAATGAGCAGTTCTTC
CDR3aa: CASSLWGPGYNEQFF

abundance: NA
j_gene: TRBJ1-2
len: 14
d_gene: TRBD1
v_gene: TRBV2
CDR3nt: TGTGCCAGCACCTGGGACAGGGGCGACTATGGCTACACCTTC
CDR3aa: CASTWDRGDYGYTF

abundance: NA
j_gene: TRBJ2-7
len: 17
d_gene: NA
v_gene: TRBV18
CDR3nt: TGTGCCAGCTCACCCCTAGGAGGGGGCTTCATTCCCTACGAGCAGTACTTC
CDR3aa: CASSPLGGGFIPYEQYF

abundance: NA
j_gene: TRBJ2-6
len: 17
d_gene: NA
v_gene: TRBV4-2
CDR3nt: TGTGCCAGCAGCCCCCGCGCCCGGGTGGCTGGGGCCAACGTCCTGACTTTC
CDR3aa: CASSPRARVAGANVLTF

abundance: NA
j_gene: TRBJ2-1
len: 12
d_gene: NA
v_gene: TRBV7-6
CDR3nt: TGTGCCAGCAGCTTATCCGGCAATGAGCAGTTCTTC
CDR3aa: CASSLSGNEQFF

abundance: NA
j_gene: TRBJ2-1
len: 19
d_gene: NA
v_gene: TRBV28
CDR3nt: TGTGCCAGCAGTTTAAGACAGGGTAGGACGGGAGGGGTGGGTAATGAGCAGTTCTTC
CDR3aa: CASSLRQGRTGGVGNEQFF

abundance: NA
j_gene: TRBJ2-3
len: 15
d_gene: TRBD2
v_gene: TRBV27
CDR3nt: TGTGCCAGCAGTTTGAGCGGGAGGAGCACAGATACGCAGTATTTT
CDR3aa: CASSLSGRSTDTQYF

abundance: NA
j_gene: TRBJ2-5
len: 16
d_gene: TRBD2
v_gene: TRBV7-9
CDR3nt: TGTGCCAGCAGCCAGAGGGTATGGGGCCTAGCGGGAGCCCAGTACTTC
CDR3aa: CASSQRVWGLAGAQYF

abundance: NA
j_gene: TRBJ2-7
len: 16
d_gene: TRBD2
v_gene: TRBV6-5
CDR3nt: TGTGCCAGCAGTTACTCTAGCGGGGGGCCGTCCTACGAGCAGTACTTC
CDR3aa: CASSYSSGGPSYEQYF

abundance: NA
j_gene: TRBJ2-1
len: 17
d_gene: NA
v_gene: TRBV27
CDR3nt: TGTGCCAGCAGTTTTGGTCTGGAGGTAAGGTCCTACAATGAGCAGTTCTTC
CDR3aa: CASSFGLEVRSYNEQFF

abundance: NA
j_gene: TRBJ1-1
len: 13
d_gene: TRBD1
v_gene: TRBV5-1
CDR3nt: TGCGCCAGCAGCTTTACAGGGGAAGCTGAAGCTTTCTTT
CDR3aa: CASSFTGEAEAFF

abundance: NA
j_gene: TRBJ1-2
len: 10
d_gene: NA
v_gene: TRBV10-1
CDR3nt: TGCGCCAGCCTCCCAGGGCGCTACACCTTC
CDR3aa: CASLPGRYTF

abundance: NA
j_gene: TRBJ1-2
len: 15
d_gene: TRBD1
v_gene: TRBV11-2
CDR3nt: TGTGCCAGCCGAAAGACAGGGATGGTTCCGGGTGGCTACACCTTC
CDR3aa: CASRKTGMVPGGYTF

abundance: once
j_gene: TRBJ2-5
len: 15
d_gene: TRBD2
v_gene: TRBV9
CDR3nt: TGTGCCAGCAGCCCAGGACTAGCGGGAGTAGAGACCCAGTACTTC
CDR3aa: CASSPGLAGVETQYF

abundance: NA
j_gene: TRBJ1-1
len: 16
d_gene: TRBD1
v_gene: TRBV7-3
CDR3nt: TGTGCCAGCAGCTTATCCGGGACAGTCATGAACACTGAAGCTTTCTTT
CDR3aa: CASSLSGTVMNTEAFF

abundance: NA
j_gene: TRBJ1-2
len: 14
d_gene: NA
v_gene: TRBV27
CDR3nt: TGTGCCAGCAGTCCACAGGGTTTCGGCTATGGCTACACCTTC
CDR3aa: CASSPQGFGYGYTF

abundance: NA
j_gene: TRBJ2-7
len: 16
d_gene: NA
v_gene: TRBV4-1
CDR3nt: TGCGCCAGCAGCCAAGATCCCGTGAGGGCTGGCAACGAGCAGTACTTC
CDR3aa: CASSQDPVRAGNEQYF

abundance: NA
j_gene: TRBJ2-5
len: 16
d_gene: TRBD1
v_gene: TRBV7-9
CDR3nt: TGTGCCAGCAGCTTACACATGCGGGTACAGGGGGAGACCCAGTACTTC
CDR3aa: CASSLHMRVQGETQYF

abundance: NA
j_gene: TRBJ1-6
len: 15
d_gene: NA
v_gene: TRBV6-5
CDR3nt: TGTGCCAGCAGTTACTCGAAGCGCATGGATTCACCCCTCCACTTT
CDR3aa: CASSYSKRMDSPLHF

abundance: NA
j_gene: TRBJ2-7
len: 12
d_gene: TRBD2
v_gene: TRBV11-3
CDR3nt: TGTGCCAGCAGCTTAGAGCGGGGGGAGCAGTACTTC
CDR3aa: CASSLERGEQYF

abundance: once
j_gene: TRBJ1-1
len: 13
d_gene: NA
v_gene: TRBV7-3
CDR3nt: TGTGCCAGCAGCGCAACAGGGACGGGTGAAGCTTTCTTT
CDR3aa: CASSATGTGEAFF

abundance: NA
j_gene: TRBJ2-3
len: 16
d_gene: NA
v_gene: TRBV6-1
CDR3nt: TGTGCCAGCAGTGAATTACGTAACGGAGGCACAGATACGCAGTATTTT
CDR3aa: CASSELRNGGTDTQYF

abundance: once
j_gene: TRBJ1-1
len: 14
d_gene: NA
v_gene: TRBV5-4
CDR3nt: TGTGCCAGCAGCTTCGACGGGAAGGACTCTGAAGCTTTCTTT
CDR3aa: CASSFDGKDSEAFF

abundance: NA
j_gene: TRBJ2-1
len: 16
d_gene: TRBD1
v_gene: TRBV28
CDR3nt: TGTGCCAGCAGTTGGGTCAGGGGGCTTTCCTACAATGAGCAGTTCTTC
CDR3aa: CASSWVRGLSYNEQFF